The 19 T cell receptor beta chains given below trace back to one sample, sequenced in a study of T cell responses to AZD1222 COVID-19 vaccine. Sequencing used immunoSEQ multiplex PCR; TCRdb keeps in-frame clones, though not all of them. In the table there are around 120,000 clones, around 92% of which are singletons. Here the sequenced sample was peripheral blood, taken on day 0 of AZD1222 vaccination. These receptors were collected from an adult in good health.

The genes are TRBV5-5 and TRBJ2-2; D not resolved. V was cut by 0 bases and J by 1 base, with 13 bases left in between. This CDR3 has 17 residues. The germline gives CDR1 SGHKS, CDR2 YYEKEE (reference sequence). CDR3 sequence (DNA): TGTGCCAGCAGCTTGGCGTTTTCAGGCGAGAACACCGGGGAGCTGTTTTTT. Its protein product is CASSLAFSGENTGELFF.

The rearrangement links TRBV6-5 to TRBJ1-1; TRBD1 is a possible D gene (6 bases). The CDR3 runs 14 residues. V lost 7 bases and J 4 bases, leaving 16 bases between the germline ends. Per the germline V gene, CDR1 is MNHEY and CDR2 is SVGAGI. The CDR3 is CASILRSGATEAFF. CDR3 nucleotides: TGTGCCAGCATCCTGAGATCGGGGGCCACTGAAGCTTTCTTT.

The V call is TRBV19, the J call TRBJ2-1, with 13 positions matching TRBD2. The junction had 7 bases not matched to a gene; V was cut back by 5 bases and J by 6 bases. This CDR3 has 16 residues. Germline values: CDR1 LNHDA, CDR2 SQIVND (reference sequence). The CDR3 region has the DNA TGTGCCAGTAGTCAACTAGCGGGGGGGCCACTCAATGAGCAGTTCTTC. Its protein is CASSQLAGGPLNEQFF. Based on the CDR3 plus reference TRBV19 and TRBJ2-1, the full variable domain is DGGITQSPKYLFRKEGQNVTLSCEQNLNHDAMYWYRQDPGQGLRLIYYSQIVNDFQKGDIAEGYSVSREKKESFPLTVTSAQKNPTAFYLCASSQLAGGPLNEQFFGPGTRLTVL.

The V call is TRBV28, the J call TRBJ2-7, with 8 bases fitting TRBD2. Germline V gene data show CDR1 as MDHEN and CDR2 as SYDVKM. V lost 6 bases and J lost 5; bases outside the gene matches: 6. The CDR3 has 13 amino acids. The CDR3 bases are TGTGCCAGCAGCCCGAGCGGGAGTGACGAGCAGTACTTC. It encodes CASSPSGSDEQYF.

CDR3 protein: CAWSMKETQYF. The DNA of the CDR3 is TGTGCCTGGAGTATGAAGGAGACCCAGTACTTC. The genes are TRBV30 and TRBJ2-5; D gene unclear. The V and J ends lost 2 bases and 5 bases respectively, with 6 bases between them. Germline-derived CDR1 and CDR2 are GTSNPN and SVGIG (reference sequence). This CDR3 has 11 amino acids.

The rearrangement links TRBV4-1 to TRBJ2-1, with D possibly matching TRBD2 (6 bases). CDR1 and CDR2 from the germline V gene are MGHRA and YSYEKL. This CDR3 is 16 amino acids long. Between the trimmed V and J ends, which lost 5 bases and 6 bases, there was a span of 20 bases. The CDR3 loop is CASSDKVGEVGNEQFF. For the CDR3, the DNA is TGCGCCAGCAGCGATAAGGTAGGGGAGGTTGGCAATGAGCAGTTCTTC.

This sequence joins TRBV6-5 and TRBJ1-4; possibly TRBD1 for D (5 bases). Germline V gene data show CDR1 as MNHEY and CDR2 as SVGAGI. This CDR3 is 14 amino acids long. With 6 bases removed from V and 10 bases from J, the gap between germline ends came to 18 bases. The CDR3 DNA follows: TGTGCCAGCAGGGACGGGAGGGACGCACCAAAACTGTTTTTT. The encoded protein is CASRDGRDAPKLFF.

J is TRBJ2-7 and V is TRBV6-4; 9 bases align to TRBD1. Germline CDR1 and CDR2: MRHNA and SNTAGT. The CDR3 contains 16 residues. Losses at the gene ends were 0 bases for V and 0 bases for J; bases not matched to a gene: 3. Here the CDR3 DNA reads TGTGCCAGCAGTGACTCAGGGACAGGGAGCTCCTACGAGCAGTACTTC. This translates into CASSDSGTGSSYEQYF.

The chain links TRBV10-3 to TRBJ1-2; D may be TRBD1 (5 bases). The CDR3 consists of 12 residues. Per the germline V gene, CDR1 is ENHRY and CDR2 is SYGVKD. V was pared by 10 bases and J by 0 bases, with 9 bases between. CDR3 nucleotides: TGTGCCAGGGACGGATCTAACTATGGCTACACCTTC. Amino acid sequence: CARDGSNYGYTF.

The V and J genes are TRBV3-1 (or the pseudogene TRBV3-2) and TRBJ2-7; 7 bases are a match to TRBD1. This CDR3 is 12 amino acids long. V lost 4 bases and J lost 3; bases outside the gene matches: 0. Germline-derived CDR1 and CDR2 are LGHDT and YNNKEL (reference sequence). The CDR3 spells CASSRTGYEQYF. CDR3 bases: TGTGCCAGCAGCCGGACAGGCTACGAGCAGTACTTC.

This clone was seen only a few times. The gene calls are TRBV5-1 and TRBJ2-7; TRBD1 agrees at 9 bases. The CDR3 spans 15 residues. Germline-derived CDR1 and CDR2 are SGHRS and YFSETQ. With 4 bases clipped from V and 5 bases from J, the junction kept 10 bases outside the gene matches. This chain's CDR3 is CASSPHWDRVDEQYF. The CDR3 DNA reads TGCGCCAGCAGCCCCCATTGGGACAGGGTCGACGAGCAGTACTTC.

The chain carries TRBV6-6 and TRBJ2-3; tentatively, D is TRBD1 (6 bases). V was shortened by 6 bases and J by 4 bases, with 20 bases between the two germline ends. Germline V CDR1 and CDR2: MNHNY, SVGAGI (reference sequence). CDR3 length: 16 residues. Here the CDR3 reads CASSSARQGTPDTQYF. For the CDR3, the DNA is TGTGCCAGCAGCTCGGCAAGGCAGGGGACCCCAGATACGCAGTATTTT.

The chain carries TRBV2 and TRBJ1-1; no clear D gene. V lost 6 bases to trimming and J lost 8 bases, with 13 bases between them. CDR3 length: 12 residues. Germline CDR1 is SNHLY and CDR2 is FYNNEI. The CDR3 region has the DNA TGTGCCAGCAGAGAACCAAGACCCGAAGCTTTCTTT. Protein: CASREPRPEAFF.

This clone appeared a single time. The chain joins TRBV4-1 to TRBJ1-2; TRBD1 matches at 8 bases. The trim removed 4 bases at V and 1 base at J, leaving 2 bases unmatched. This CDR3 is built from 14 residues. Germline loops: CDR1 MGHRA, CDR2 YSYEKL. CDR3 residues: CASSPTGDNYGYTF. The CDR3 nucleotides read TGCGCCAGCAGCCCGACAGGGGATAACTATGGCTACACCTTC.

The gene calls are TRBV9 and TRBJ1-3; possible D gene TRBD1, 5 bases. This CDR3 spans 15 amino acids. With 0 bases removed from V and 6 bases from J, the gap between germline ends came to 13 bases. The germline V gene has CDR1 SGDLS and CDR2 YYNGEE. The CDR3 reads CASSVDGQGVNTIYF. CDR3 DNA sequence: TGTGCCAGCAGCGTAGATGGGCAGGGAGTAAACACCATATATTTT.

This clone was observed a handful of times. The rearrangement uses TRBV3-1 (or the pseudogene TRBV3-2) and TRBJ1-2; 9 bases are a match to TRBD1. Germline V gene data show CDR1 as LGHDT and CDR2 as YNNKEL (reference sequence). The V and J ends lost 3 bases and 7 bases, in that order; junction bases with no gene match: 9. This CDR3 contains 15 residues. DNA of the CDR3: TGTGCCAGCAGCCATTTCACAGGGGGCGCATCTGGCTACACCTTC. Translated: CASSHFTGGASGYTF.

This clone has a single count. V is TRBV19 and J is TRBJ2-7; TRBD1 aligns across 8 bases. The CDR3 contains 17 residues. The V segment lost 3 bases and the J segment 2 bases; nucleotides outside the gene matches: 12. Germline CDR1 is LNHDA and CDR2 is SQIVND (reference sequence). CDR3 in amino acids: CASSILRDRRQPYEQYF. CDR3 DNA: TGTGCCAGTAGTATTCTCCGGGACAGGAGGCAACCCTACGAGCAGTACTTC.

The V and J genes are TRBV6-5 and TRBJ2-1, with no clear D. Germline values: CDR1 MNHEY, CDR2 SVGAGI. The CDR3 runs to 15 residues. Trimming cost V 2 bases and J 0 bases, with 8 bases left between them. The CDR3 here is CASSYVESSYNEQFF. The CDR3 nucleotides read TGTGCCAGCAGTTACGTGGAGAGCTCCTACAATGAGCAGTTCTTC.

J is TRBJ2-7 and V is TRBV25-1; D is unresolved. CDR1 MGHDK and CDR2 SYGVNS come from the germline V gene. This CDR3 region has 12 residues. Trimming shortened V by 4 bases and J by 1 base, and 5 bases separated the two germline ends. CDR3 loop: CASSAPSYEQYF. In nucleotides, the CDR3 is TGTGCCAGCAGTGCCCCATCCTACGAGCAGTACTTC.